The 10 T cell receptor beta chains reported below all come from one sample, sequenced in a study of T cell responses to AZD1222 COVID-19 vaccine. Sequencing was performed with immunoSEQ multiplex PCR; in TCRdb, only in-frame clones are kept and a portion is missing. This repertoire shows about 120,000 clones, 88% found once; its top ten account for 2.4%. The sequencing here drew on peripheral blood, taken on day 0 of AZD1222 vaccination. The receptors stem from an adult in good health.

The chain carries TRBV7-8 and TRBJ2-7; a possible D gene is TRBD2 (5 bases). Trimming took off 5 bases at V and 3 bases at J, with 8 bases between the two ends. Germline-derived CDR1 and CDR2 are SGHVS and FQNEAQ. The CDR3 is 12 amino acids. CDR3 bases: TGTGCCAGCAGCCCCGGACTCTACGAGCAGTACTTC. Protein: CASSPGLYEQYF. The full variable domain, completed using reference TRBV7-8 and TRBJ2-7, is GAGVSQSPRYKVAKRGQDVALRCDPISGHVSLFWYQQALGQGPEFLTYFQNEAQLDKSGLPSDRFFAERPEGSVSTLKIQRTQQEDSAVYLCASSPGLYEQYFGPGTRLTVT.

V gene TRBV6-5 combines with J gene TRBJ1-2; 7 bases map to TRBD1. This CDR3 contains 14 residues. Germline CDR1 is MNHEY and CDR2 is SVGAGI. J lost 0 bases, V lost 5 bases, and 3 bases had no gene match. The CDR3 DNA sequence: TGTGCCAGCAGTCGGGGGACAGCTAACTATGGCTACACCTTC. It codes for CASSRGTANYGYTF.

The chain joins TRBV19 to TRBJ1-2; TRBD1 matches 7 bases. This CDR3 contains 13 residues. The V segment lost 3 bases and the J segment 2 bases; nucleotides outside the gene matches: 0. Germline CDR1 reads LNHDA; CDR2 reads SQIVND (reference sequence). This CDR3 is CASSMDRNYGYTF. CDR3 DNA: TGTGCCAGTAGTATGGACAGGAACTATGGCTACACCTTC.

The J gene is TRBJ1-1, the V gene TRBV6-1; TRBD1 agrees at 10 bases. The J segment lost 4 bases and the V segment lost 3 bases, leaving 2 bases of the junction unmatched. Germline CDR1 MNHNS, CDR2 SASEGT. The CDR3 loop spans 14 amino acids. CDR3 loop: CASSERDRGTEAFF. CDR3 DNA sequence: TGTGCCAGCAGTGAGAGGGACAGGGGCACTGAAGCTTTCTTT.

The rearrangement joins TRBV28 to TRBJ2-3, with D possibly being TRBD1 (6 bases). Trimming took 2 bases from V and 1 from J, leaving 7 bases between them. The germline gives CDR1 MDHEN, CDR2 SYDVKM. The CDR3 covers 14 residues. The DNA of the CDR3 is TGTGCCAGCAGTTTAGCAGGGGGCACAGATACGCAGTATTTT. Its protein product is CASSLAGGTDTQYF.

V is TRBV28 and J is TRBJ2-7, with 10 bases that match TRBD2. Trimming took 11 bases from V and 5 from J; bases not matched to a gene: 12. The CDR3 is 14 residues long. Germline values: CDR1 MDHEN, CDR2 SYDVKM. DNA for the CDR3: TGTGCCTTCCCTGAGCGGGAGGGCCCCAACGAGCAGTACTTC. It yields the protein CAFPEREGPNEQYF.

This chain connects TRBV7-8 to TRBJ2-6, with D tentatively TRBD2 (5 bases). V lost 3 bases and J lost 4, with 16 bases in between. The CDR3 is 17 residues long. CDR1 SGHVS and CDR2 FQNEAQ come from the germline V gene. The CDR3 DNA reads TGTGCCAGCAGCTTGGACCCCTCCCGAGGGGGGGCCAACGTCCTGACTTTC. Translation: CASSLDPSRGGANVLTF.

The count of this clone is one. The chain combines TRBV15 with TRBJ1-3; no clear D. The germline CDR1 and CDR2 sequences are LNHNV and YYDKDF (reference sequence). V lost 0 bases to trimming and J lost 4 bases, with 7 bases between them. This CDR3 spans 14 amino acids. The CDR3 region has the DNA TGTGCCACCAGCAGAGACCCCCGGGGAAACACCATATATTTT. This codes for CATSRDPRGNTIYF.

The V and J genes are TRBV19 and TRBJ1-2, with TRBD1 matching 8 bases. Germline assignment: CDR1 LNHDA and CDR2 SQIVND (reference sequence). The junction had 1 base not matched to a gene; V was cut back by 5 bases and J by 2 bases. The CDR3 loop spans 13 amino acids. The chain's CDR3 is CASSRQGNYGYTF. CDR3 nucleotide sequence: TGTGCCAGTAGTCGACAGGGGAACTATGGCTACACCTTC.

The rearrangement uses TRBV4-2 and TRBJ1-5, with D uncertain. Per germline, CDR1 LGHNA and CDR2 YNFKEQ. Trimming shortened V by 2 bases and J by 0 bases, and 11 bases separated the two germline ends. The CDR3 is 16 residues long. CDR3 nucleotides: TGTGCCAGCAGCCAACCCCTCAGGCCTAGCAATCAGCCCCAGCATTTT. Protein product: CASSQPLRPSNQPQHF.